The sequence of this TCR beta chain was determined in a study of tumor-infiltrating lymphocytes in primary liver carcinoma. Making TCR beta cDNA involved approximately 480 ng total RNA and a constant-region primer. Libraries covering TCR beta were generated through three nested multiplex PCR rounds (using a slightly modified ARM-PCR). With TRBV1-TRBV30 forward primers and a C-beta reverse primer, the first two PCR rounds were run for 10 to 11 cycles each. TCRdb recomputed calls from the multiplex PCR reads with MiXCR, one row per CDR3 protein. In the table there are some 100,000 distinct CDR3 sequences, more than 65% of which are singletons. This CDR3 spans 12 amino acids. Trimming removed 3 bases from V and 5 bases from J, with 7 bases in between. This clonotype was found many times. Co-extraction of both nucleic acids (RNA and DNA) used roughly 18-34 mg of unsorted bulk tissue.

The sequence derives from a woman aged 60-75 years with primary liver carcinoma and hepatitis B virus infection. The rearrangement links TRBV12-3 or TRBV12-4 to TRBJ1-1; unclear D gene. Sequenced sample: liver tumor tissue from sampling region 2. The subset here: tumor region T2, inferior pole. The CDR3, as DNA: TGTGCCAGCAGTTTCGGGAGGACTGAAGCTTTCTTT. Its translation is CASSFGRTEAFF.